The 13 T cell receptor beta chains in this list originate from one sample, sequenced in a study of PD-L1 blockade in urothelial cancer. Sequencing used immunoSEQ multiplex PCR; TCRdb keeps in-frame clones, though not all of them. The sample comprises 20,000 to 30,000 clones, roughly 90% of which are singletons, and around 32% rests with the top ten. Here the sequenced sample was PBMCs, taken around atezolizumab (anti-PD-L1) treatment. The receptors shown here come from a man in his 60s with urothelial cancer.

The chain has TRBV6-6 and TRBJ1-4; 9 nucleotides agree with TRBD1. Germline lookup yields CDR1 MNHNY and CDR2 SVGAGI (reference sequence). This CDR3 comprises 14 residues. J gave up 4 bases and V 7 bases, and 4 bases lay outside the gene matches. CDR3 region: CASISTGGNEKLFF. CDR3 DNA: TGTGCCAGCATATCGACAGGGGGTAATGAAAAACTGTTTTTT.

V and J are TRBV7-9 and TRBJ1-1; a weak D match, TRBD1 (6 bases). CDR1 SEHNR and CDR2 FQNEAQ come from the germline V gene (reference sequence). V lost 5 bases and J 1 base, leaving 14 bases between the germline ends. The CDR3 is 15 amino acids. The CDR3 loop reads CASSQVAGANTEAFF. The CDR3 DNA is TGTGCCAGCAGCCAAGTGGCAGGGGCGAACACTGAAGCTTTCTTT.

V usage is TRBV7-3 and J usage is TRBJ1-1, with D unclear. The length of the CDR3 is 13 residues. Looked up from germline, CDR1 is SGHTA and CDR2 is FQGTGA. V lost 5 bases, J lost 11 bases, and 18 bases lay in between. Written as DNA, the CDR3 is TGTGCCAGCAGCCGCCCAGGACTCACGAGCGCTTTCTTT. This encodes CASSRPGLTSAFF.

The J gene is TRBJ2-3, the V gene TRBV7-2, with 9 bases matching TRBD2. With V trimmed by 6 bases and J by 3 bases, 4 bases remained unmatched. The CDR3 is made up of 14 amino acids. CDR1 and CDR2 (germline): SGHTA, FQGNSA. The chain's CDR3 is CASSESGRTDTQYF. As DNA, the CDR3 is TGTGCCAGCAGTGAGAGCGGGAGGACAGATACGCAGTATTTT.

V usage is TRBV27 and J usage is TRBJ1-6, with D unclear. The CDR3 runs to 15 residues. The germline V gene has CDR1 MNHEY and CDR2 SMNVEV (reference sequence). Trimming removed 8 bases from V and 0 bases from J, with 11 bases in between. Here the CDR3 DNA reads TGTGCCAGCGGTATGTGGAGCTCCTATAATTCACCCCTCCACTTT. Encoded protein: CASGMWSSYNSPLHF.

This clone was detected once. The chain carries TRBV18 and TRBJ2-7; D call uncertain. Germline V gene data show CDR1 as KGHSH and CDR2 as LQKENI. The CDR3 consists of 13 residues. Trimming removed 2 bases from V and 1 base from J, with 6 bases in between. The CDR3 reads CASSPSNSYEQYF. The CDR3 DNA is TGTGCCAGCTCACCATCAAATTCCTACGAGCAGTACTTC.

The J gene is TRBJ2-3, the V gene TRBV18; TRBD1 aligns across 7 bases. Germline CDR1 and CDR2: KGHSH and LQKENI. The CDR3 consists of 16 residues. J was trimmed by 2 bases and V by 0 bases; bases with no gene match: 5. The CDR3: CASSPPTRGYTDTQYF. CDR3 DNA: TGTGCCAGCTCACCACCTACCAGGGGGTACACAGATACGCAGTATTTT.

The genes are TRBV18 and TRBJ1-2; D is unresolved. This CDR3 has 16 residues. V was pared by 2 bases and J by 4 bases, with 17 bases between. Germline V CDR1 and CDR2: KGHSH, LQKENI. This CDR3 is CASSPGRGTVAYGYTF. DNA of the CDR3: TGTGCCAGCTCACCAGGTCGGGGAACGGTCGCCTATGGCTACACCTTC.

The chain joins TRBV5-1 to TRBJ2-5, with 8 bases aligning to TRBD1. This CDR3 has 15 residues. V lost 4 bases to trimming and J lost 1 base; unmatched junction nucleotides: 6. Germline V gene sequence: CDR1 SGHRS, CDR2 YFSETQ. CDR3 loop: CASSAGQVLQETQYF. The DNA of the CDR3 is TGCGCCAGCAGCGCGGGACAGGTCCTCCAAGAGACCCAGTACTTC.

The CDR3 here is CASSIGFGVWGRLTEAFF. CDR3 in DNA: TGTGCCAGTAGTATAGGTTTTGGGGTATGGGGCCGGTTGACTGAAGCTTTCTTT. The chain joins TRBV19 to TRBJ1-1; possible D gene TRBD1, 5 bases. The CDR3 spans 18 residues. Germline V gene sequence: CDR1 LNHDA, CDR2 SQIVND (reference sequence). Trimming removed 1 base at V and 5 bases at J, with 23 bases between.

This rearrangement joins TRBV5-1 to TRBJ1-1; TRBD1 is a possible D gene (5 bases). CDR1 SGHRS and CDR2 YFSETQ come from the germline V gene. This CDR3 has 17 residues. The V end lost 5 bases, the J end lost 2 bases, and 22 bases lay between the germline ends. The CDR3 nucleotides read TGCGCCAGCAGTTACCTTGGTAACCAGGGACTCAACACTGAAGCTTTCTTT. It codes for CASSYLGNQGLNTEAFF.

The chain has TRBV15 and TRBJ2-3; 8 bases are a match to TRBD1. The CDR3 is 15 residues long. J gave up 6 bases and V 2 bases, and 7 bases lay outside the gene matches. The germline V gene has CDR1 LNHNV and CDR2 YYDKDF (reference sequence). As DNA, the CDR3 is TGTGCCACCAGCAGAACGGACAGGGTATCGGATACGCAGTATTTT. Translated, it gives CATSRTDRVSDTQYF.

This clone is categorized as medium-sized. This chain links TRBV18 with TRBJ2-7, with 12 bases matching TRBD2. The V gene's germline CDR1 is KGHSH and CDR2 LQKENI. The length of the CDR3 is 16 residues. V was clipped by 3 bases and J by 6 bases; unmatched bases: 9. CDR3: CASSPQTSGRGSEQYF. CDR3 coding DNA: TGTGCCAGCTCACCCCAGACTAGCGGGAGAGGGAGCGAGCAGTACTTC.